The clone carrying this T cell receptor beta chain was counted at least ten times. Its antigen is unidentified. The germline V gene encodes CDR1 ENHRY and CDR2 SYGVKD. Trimming removed 5 bases at V and 7 bases at J, with 14 bases between. The CDR3 is 13 residues long. The entry originates in a study of CD8 T cells in ankylosing spondylitis. General study findings and limits: For ankylosing spondylitis blood, a TCR beta motif of 7 to 9 highly homologous variants appeared characteristic. CD8+ disease-linked clones were present at relatively low frequencies in blood. Within matched ankylosing spondylitis synovial fluid, disease-linked clones were reportedly significantly enriched.

5'-RACE, quantitative and with molecular barcodes, yielded the TCR beta libraries. Via MiXCR, TCRdb re-called the 5' RACE reads, giving one row per CDR3 protein. Counted here are about 150,000 distinct CDR3 sequences, roughly 11% occurring once; the ten biggest clones make up over 4%. The chain links TRBV10-3 to TRBJ2-5; D remains unclear. The source of this sequence is a female donor with ankylosing spondylitis or in good health (not recorded which). What was sequenced was blood, either unsorted or a sorted T cell fraction (not recorded which). CDR3 region: CAISIATPGTQYF. CDR3 DNA: TGTGCCATCAGTATAGCTACTCCGGGGACCCAGTACTTC.